One and the same sample provided the 14 T cell receptor beta chains below, sequenced in a study of blood T cell repertoires in COVID-19. Assay used: immunoSEQ multiplex PCR; TCRdb lists only in-frame clones, some missing. Of under 200,000 clones in the sample, 86% are singletons; the top ten hold 5.6%. The sample consisted of PBMCs or T cells enriched from blood (not recorded which). Receptors originate from a man aged 35 to 55 with acute COVID-19.

V and J are TRBV7-9 and TRBJ2-3, with 9 bases that match TRBD2. V was clipped by 5 bases and J by 4 bases; unmatched bases: 10. The CDR3 runs 16 residues. Germline V gene lookup returns CDR1 SEHNR and CDR2 FQNEAQ (reference sequence). Written as DNA, the CDR3 is TGTGCCAGCAGCCCGTGGGGTAGCGGGAGTCCAGATACGCAGTATTTT. Its translation is CASSPWGSGSPDTQYF.

This rearrangement joins TRBV2 to TRBJ2-7, with 8 bases that match TRBD1. Germline lookup yields CDR1 SNHLY and CDR2 FYNNEI. The CDR3 spans 15 residues. After removal of 0 bases from V and 6 bases from J, the junction contained 7 bases not matched to a gene. The CDR3 nucleotides are TGTGCCAGCAGTGAAGCGCGGACAGGGTCTCGCGAGCAGTACTTC. Amino acids: CASSEARTGSREQYF. The whole variable domain, filled in from reference TRBV2 and TRBJ2-7, reads EPEVTQTPSHQVTQMGQEVILRCVPISNHLYFYWYRQILGQKVEFLVSFYNNEISEKSEIFDDQFSVERPDGSNFTLKIRSTKLEDSAMYFCASSEARTGSREQYFGPGTRLTVT.

The chain is built from TRBV7-3 and TRBJ2-1, with 7 bases matching TRBD2. V lost 3 bases to trimming and J lost 13 bases; unmatched junction nucleotides: 9. The CDR3 consists of 13 residues. Germline CDR1 and CDR2: SGHTA and FQGTGA. In DNA, the CDR3 is TGTGCCAGCAGCTTCGGACTAGATCAGGCACAGTTCTTC. Its protein product is CASSFGLDQAQFF.

The chain employs TRBV7-9 and TRBJ2-1; a weak D match, TRBD1 (6 bases). The CDR3 loop spans 12 amino acids. Germline CDR1 and CDR2: SEHNR and FQNEAQ (reference sequence). Trimming left V 5 bases short and J 14 bases short, with 16 bases between. The CDR3 sequence is CASSTSRGEEFF. As DNA, the CDR3 is TGTGCCAGCAGCACCAGCAGGGGCGAGGAGTTCTTC.

The J gene is TRBJ2-5, the V gene TRBV5-6, with 9 bases lining up with TRBD1. In germline, CDR1 is SGHDT, CDR2 YYEEEE. This CDR3 is 18 amino acids long. V lost 4 bases to trimming and J lost 4 bases; unmatched junction nucleotides: 17. As DNA, the CDR3 is TGTGCCAGCAGCCTCCTCGCTCCGGGACAGGGCCAGTCAGAGACCCAGTACTTC. Protein product: CASSLLAPGQGQSETQYF.

The chain couples TRBV5-1 to TRBJ2-5; 8 bases map to TRBD1. CDR3 size: 15 residues. CDR1 is SGHRS, CDR2 YFSETQ, per germline. Trimming cost V 0 bases and J 2 bases; bases outside gene matches: 3. The chain's CDR3 is CASSLAGGGQETQYF. The CDR3 DNA sequence: TGCGCCAGCAGCTTGGCAGGGGGCGGGCAAGAGACCCAGTACTTC.

This clone was observed a single time. The chain carries TRBV4-3 and TRBJ2-3; 8 nucleotides match TRBD2. The CDR3 sequence is 15 residues long. CDR1 and CDR2 (germline): LGHNA, YSLEER. The junction had 9 bases not matched to a gene; V was cut back by 4 bases and J by 6 bases. CDR3 DNA: TGCGCCAGCAGCCGGGCAGGACTAGCCACCGATACGCAGTATTTT. It codes for CASSRAGLATDTQYF.

The chain carries TRBV10-3 and TRBJ2-7, with 12 positions matching TRBD2. J was trimmed by 3 bases and V by 6 bases; bases with no gene match: 6. In germline, CDR1 is ENHRY, CDR2 SYGVKD. This CDR3 comprises 15 residues. CDR3 sequence (DNA): TGTGCCATCAGCCCAACTAGCGGGAGGAACTACGAGCAGTACTTC. As protein: CAISPTSGRNYEQYF.

As to this clone: One end of the junction does not line up with germline, which may come from a read error. V is TRBV13 and J is TRBJ1-2, with 9 bases identical to TRBD1. Per the germline V gene, CDR1 is PRHDT and CDR2 is FYEKMQ (reference sequence). The CDR3 loop spans 15 amino acids. CDR3 amino acids: CASSLGGQGIYGYTF. CDR3 coding DNA: TGTGCCAGCAGCCTAGGGGGACAGGGCATCTATGGCTACACCTTC.

The rearrangement uses TRBV6-1 and TRBJ2-2; D unclear. Germline assignment: CDR1 MNHNS and CDR2 SASEGT. The CDR3 extends over 15 amino acids. V gave up 2 bases and J gave up 0 bases, with 7 bases separating them. The CDR3 sequence: CASSETVANTGELFF. For the CDR3, the DNA is TGTGCCAGCAGTGAAACTGTCGCGAACACCGGGGAGCTGTTTTTT.

The V gene is TRBV5-4, the J gene TRBJ1-2, with D perhaps matching TRBD1 (6 bases). CDR1 is SGHNT, CDR2 YYREEE, per germline (reference sequence). The V end lost 3 bases, the J end lost 8 bases, and 14 bases lay between the germline ends. The CDR3 is 13 amino acids. The CDR3 region is CASSWTTGSGYTF. The DNA of the CDR3 is TGTGCCAGCAGCTGGACCACAGGGTCCGGCTACACCTTC.

This CDR3 reads CASRVRRHGIAGGDEQYF. CDR3 nucleotide sequence: TGTGCTAGTCGGGTTAGGCGCCACGGGATAGCGGGAGGGGATGAGCAGTACTTC. The genes are TRBV12-5 and TRBJ2-7, with 11 bases identical to TRBD2. Trimming removed 8 bases from V and 7 bases from J; junction bases left unmatched: 22. CDR3 length: 18 amino acids. CDR1 is LGHNT, CDR2 FRNRAP, per germline.

The V and J genes are TRBV4-3 and TRBJ2-7; TRBD1 matches 9 bases. V was pared by 4 bases and J by 5 bases, with 12 bases of the junction left unmatched. There are 16 residues in the CDR3. Germline V CDR1 and CDR2: LGHNA, YSLEER. The CDR3 here is CASSLGGGTGTNEQYF. The CDR3 DNA is TGCGCCAGCAGCCTTGGGGGTGGGACAGGGACCAACGAGCAGTACTTC.

The rearrangement links TRBV15 to TRBJ1-6; no definite D call. Trimming took 0 bases from V and 4 from J, leaving 4 bases between them. Germline lookup yields CDR1 LNHNV and CDR2 YYDKDF (reference sequence). CDR3 length: 14 amino acids. CDR3 sequence: CATSRDGYNSPLHF. The DNA for the CDR3 is TGTGCCACCAGCAGAGACGGGTATAATTCACCCCTCCACTTT.